This T cell receptor (beta chain) was sequenced during a study of T cells in Graves' hyperthyroidism and ophthalmopathy. Study outcomes and limitations: Blood shared most expanded thyroid clonotypes above 0.001.

Amplified regions were TCR beta CDR3 sequences from RNA transcripts. TCR CDR3 underwent first-round RT-PCR with the HTBI primer set. Via MiXCR, TCRdb re-called the multiplex PCR reads, giving one row per CDR3 protein. The table includes roughly 700,000 distinct CDR3 sequences, 11% to 15% detected once. V was pared by 6 bases and J by 8 bases, with 16 bases between. Germline V lookup: CDR1 SQVTM, CDR2 ANQGSEA. CDR3 length: 12 amino acids. With regard to this clonotype: What it recognizes is unknown.

Criteria for exclusion of patients were uncontrolled infection, other autoimmune disease, pregnancy or lactation. Source material for PBMCs was over 8 ml fresh peripheral blood. Input material: blood. This chain links TRBV29-1 with TRBJ1-2; no firm D call. This receptor was obtained from a woman aged 18-30 years with Graves' hyperthyroidism. The CDR3 reads CSVRTDYWGYTF. The CDR3 bases are TGCAGCGTAAGGACGGACTACTGGGGCTACACCTTC.